This entry describes one TCR beta chain. TCRdb keeps only in-frame clones here, not all; method: immunoSEQ multiplex PCR. Of 20,000 to 25,000 clones listed, around 43% are singletons. The entry originates in a study of graft-versus-host responses after intestinal transplantation. Study as a whole: Among the recipients, all got anti-thymocyte globulin induction and then tacrolimus and steroids for roughly three years.

Germline lookup yields CDR1 SGHRS and CDR2 YFSETQ. This CDR3 is built from 14 residues. V was trimmed by 4 bases and J by 7 bases, leaving 18 bases between them. The authors combined approximately 200,000 CFSE-labeled responder cells with approximately 200,000 irradiated, violet-dye-labeled stimulator cells in plates. Sorting was performed after the reaction on proliferating CFSE-low CD3+CD4+ and CD3+CD8+ responders. Broader study findings: The marrow of recipients harbored GvH clones, and ileum or blood showed some of them first.

This TCR came from a human patient who received an intestinal transplant. This specimen consisted of alloreactive CD8+ T cells from a mixed lymphocyte reaction culture, obtained before intestinal transplant. The subset denotes: CFSE-low proliferating T cells sorted from roughly six-day pre-transplant mixed lymphocyte reaction (GvH or HvG direction). The V gene is TRBV5-1, the J gene TRBJ2-7; maybe TRBD1 (5 bases). The CDR3 DNA reads as TGCGCCAGCAGCCTGGCAGGGAATTCAGAAGAGCAGTACTTC. Its protein product is CASSLAGNSEEQYF.